The 22 T cell receptor beta chains in this list originate from one sample, sequenced in a study of T cells in Graves' hyperthyroidism and ophthalmopathy. RNA transcripts served as the template for amplifying TCR beta CDR3 regions. TCR CDR3 underwent first-round RT-PCR with the HTBI primer set. TCRdb recomputed calls from the multiplex PCR reads with MiXCR, one row per CDR3 protein. The table lists under 400,000 distinct CDR3 sequences, about 21% of them singletons, with less than 65% in the top ten. Sequenced sample: blood. The receptors shown here come from a woman in her 50s with Graves' hyperthyroidism.

This clonotype was counted many times. V gene TRBV2 combines with J gene TRBJ1-5, with a possible D match to TRBD1 (5 bases). CDR3 length equals 14 residues. The germline V gene has CDR1 SNHLY and CDR2 FYNNEI. Trimming took off 6 bases at V and 8 bases at J, with 17 bases between the two ends. CDR3 nucleotide sequence: TGTGCCAGCAGCCACCGGGGGGGACCTGAGCCCCAGCATTTT. Its protein is CASSHRGGPEPQHF.

The chain has TRBV2 and TRBJ2-7, with unresolved D. This CDR3 region has 13 residues. The V end was cut by 1 base, the J end by 2 bases, with 6 bases between. CDR1 is SNHLY, CDR2 FYNNEI, per germline. The DNA for the CDR3 is TGTGCCAGCAGTGAAGAGGGAACCTACGAGCAGTACTTC. This translates into CASSEEGTYEQYF.

This clonotype appeared many times. The J gene is TRBJ2-1, the V gene TRBV18; 9 nucleotides match TRBD1. The CDR3 runs 15 residues. Germline CDR1 and CDR2: KGHSH and LQKENI. V trimming: 6 bases; J trimming: 12 bases; junction bases outside the gene matches: 15. CDR3: CASSLRDRDIRGQFF. The CDR3, as DNA: TGTGCCAGCTCTCTCCGGGACAGGGATATCAGGGGGCAGTTCTTC.

This clonotype was seen many times. This chain links TRBV28 with TRBJ1-1; 9 bases are shared with TRBD1. The CDR3 is made up of 14 amino acids. Unmatched junction bases numbered 4, after V lost 8 bases and J lost 0 bases. The germline V gene has CDR1 MDHEN and CDR2 SYDVKM. CDR3 in DNA: TGTGCCAGCGTACAGGGGGCTGTGAACACTGAAGCTTTCTTT. It is translated as CASVQGAVNTEAFF.

The chain is built from TRBV20-1 and TRBJ2-5; TRBD2 matches 10 bases. In germline, CDR1 is DFQATT, CDR2 SNEGSKA (reference sequence). The CDR3 runs to 15 residues. V lost 3 bases to trimming and J lost 9 bases; unmatched junction nucleotides: 13. Written as DNA, the CDR3 is TGCAGTGCTAGGCGAGTGCCTAGCGGGGGCCCTCCCCAGTACTTC. It encodes CSARRVPSGGPPQYF.

V usage is TRBV10-3 and J usage is TRBJ2-3, with 9 bases matching TRBD2. J lost 3 bases, V lost 4 bases, and 11 bases had no gene match. Per the germline V gene, CDR1 is ENHRY and CDR2 is SYGVKD. The CDR3 runs to 17 residues. The DNA of the CDR3 is TGTGCCATCAGTGCCGCCCTAGCGGGGAAGATTACAGATACGCAGTATTTT. It codes for CAISAALAGKITDTQYF.

This clonotype came up many times. V and J are TRBV6-1 and TRBJ2-3; 8 bases match TRBD1. V lost 6 bases and J lost 0; bases outside the gene matches: 2. CDR1 and CDR2 (germline): MNHNS, SASEGT. The CDR3 totals 14 residues. The CDR3 loop reads CASRRQGSTDTQYF. The CDR3, as DNA: TGTGCCAGCAGGCGACAGGGGAGCACAGATACGCAGTATTTT.

The chain employs TRBV11-2 and TRBJ1-1, with D perhaps TRBD1 (5 bases). CDR1 is SGHAT, CDR2 FQNNGV, per germline. This CDR3 contains 16 residues. V was pared by 5 bases and J by 8 bases, with 24 bases between. CDR3 DNA sequence: TGTGCCAGCAGCCATGCTATTCGGTCGAGGACATCAGAAGCTTTCTTT. The encoded protein is CASSHAIRSRTSEAFF.

This clonotype was picked up many times. The V gene is TRBV6-1, the J gene TRBJ2-7; D is perhaps TRBD2 (5 bases). CDR3 length: 11 residues. Germline CDR1 and CDR2: MNHNS and SASEGT. Trimming removed 5 bases at V and 11 bases at J, with 13 bases between. In nucleotides, the CDR3 is TGTGCCAGCAGTCCCCTTTGGGAGAAGTACTTC. This gives the protein CASSPLWEKYF.

This clonotype was seen at least ten times. The genes are TRBV3-1 and TRBJ1-1; unclear D gene. This CDR3 is 12 amino acids long. The V gene lost 3 bases and the J gene lost 6 bases, with 8 bases spanning the gap. Germline CDR1 and CDR2: LGHDT and YNNKEL (reference sequence). The DNA of the CDR3 is TGTGCCAGCAGCCATGCGGGTTCTGAAGCTTTCTTT. As protein: CASSHAGSEAFF.

V is TRBV6-1 and J is TRBJ1-6; 7 nucleotides line up with TRBD1. The CDR3 runs 16 residues. Germline V gene lookup returns CDR1 MNHNS and CDR2 SASEGT. V lost 3 bases to trimming and J lost 4 bases; unmatched junction nucleotides: 6. The CDR3 loop is CASSERGQAYNSPLHF. CDR3 nucleotides: TGTGCCAGCAGTGAGAGAGGACAGGCATATAATTCACCCCTCCACTTT.

This clonotype was found many times. This chain joins TRBV18 and TRBJ2-5, with TRBD1 identical over 9 bases. V shed 3 bases and J 1 base; nucleotides not matched to a gene: 6. There are 16 residues in the CDR3. CDR1 is KGHSH, CDR2 LQKENI, per germline. In DNA form, the CDR3 reads TGTGCCAGCTCACCTCCGACAGGGGGAGGCCAAGAGACCCAGTACTTC. This codes for CASSPPTGGGQETQYF.

J is TRBJ2-5 and V is TRBV5-8, with D maybe TRBD2 (5 bases). With 2 bases removed from V and 1 base from J, the gap between germline ends came to 12 bases. Per germline, CDR1 SGHTS and CDR2 YDEGEE. CDR3 length: 15 residues. CDR3 sequence: CASSLTLGAQETQYF. In DNA, the CDR3 is TGTGCCAGCAGCTTAACTCTGGGAGCCCAAGAGACCCAGTACTTC.

Worth noting for this clonotype: A much larger clone differs by one base, so this may be a read error. J is TRBJ2-4 and V is TRBV28, with D uncertain. Germline lookup yields CDR1 MDHEN and CDR2 SYDVKM. The V end was cut by 8 bases, the J end by 6 bases, with 17 bases between. This CDR3 has 14 amino acids. The CDR3 sequence: CASGYPGSRNIQYF. CDR3 nucleotide sequence: TGTGCCAGCGGTTACCCAGGTAGCAGAAACATTCAGTACTTC.

V is TRBV6-2 or TRBV6-3 and J is TRBJ1-1; possibly TRBD1 for D (6 bases). Trimming took 6 bases from V and 5 from J, leaving 7 bases between them. In germline, CDR1 is MNHEY, CDR2 SVGEGT. The CDR3 length is 11 residues. CDR3 amino acids: CASRQGTEAFF. CDR3 sequence (DNA): TGTGCCAGCAGACAGGGTACTGAAGCTTTCTTT.

This clonotype appeared many times. The V call is TRBV6-1, the J call TRBJ1-5; tentative D call: TRBD1 (5 bases). Germline loops: CDR1 MNHNS, CDR2 SASEGT. V lost 1 base to trimming and J lost 5 bases, with 9 bases between them. The CDR3 is 14 residues long. The CDR3 loop reads CASSEVMGDQPQHF. CDR3 DNA sequence: TGTGCCAGCAGTGAAGTCATGGGGGATCAGCCCCAGCATTTT.

For this clonotype: The germline gene is not matched at one end of the junction; a read error may be the cause. The chain uses TRBV28 and TRBJ2-1; D is perhaps TRBD1 (6 bases). CDR1 MDHEN and CDR2 SYDVKM come from the germline V gene. This CDR3 spans 14 amino acids. CDR3 DNA sequence: TGTGCCGGCAGTCTGTTGGACAGATACAATGAGCAGTTCTTC. Translation gives CAGSLLDRYNEQFF.

The J gene is TRBJ1-5, the V gene TRBV6-2 or TRBV6-3, with TRBD1 identical over 8 bases. Germline loops: CDR1 MNHEY, CDR2 SVGEGT. The length of the CDR3 is 16 residues. V was clipped by 6 bases and J by 6 bases; unmatched bases: 13. The CDR3 DNA sequence: TGTGCCAGCAGGGATACCCGGGACAGGAAATTTCAGCCCCAGCATTTT. It codes for CASRDTRDRKFQPQHF.

The chain combines TRBV2 with TRBJ2-3, with TRBD2 matching over 11 bases. The ends lost 1 base at V and 1 base at J; junction bases unmatched: 7. Germline V lookup: CDR1 SNHLY, CDR2 FYNNEI. This CDR3 spans 18 amino acids. Written as DNA, the CDR3 is TGTGCCAGCAGTGAAGTTACTAGCGGGAGTTCTGGCACAGATACGCAGTATTTT. It is translated as CASSEVTSGSSGTDTQYF.

This clonotype was detected ten times or more. Here the CDR3 reads CASSTRTSGGSRSLDEQFF. The CDR3 coding sequence is TGTGCCAGCAGTACCCGGACTAGCGGGGGATCGAGGTCTTTGGATGAGCAGTTCTTC. This sequence joins TRBV2 and TRBJ2-1; 13 bases fit TRBD2. CDR1 is SNHLY and CDR2 is FYNNEI in the germline V gene. V lost 5 bases to trimming and J lost 8 bases; unmatched junction nucleotides: 18. The CDR3 totals 19 residues.

The sample holds a few counts of this clonotype. This chain links TRBV2 with TRBJ2-5; no definite D call. Germline CDR1 is SNHLY and CDR2 is FYNNEI. This CDR3 comprises 11 residues. This CDR3 reads CAEGLEETQYF. CDR3 nucleotides: TGTGCAGAAGGGCTAGAAGAGACCCAGTACTTC. The variable domain in full, with the rest retrieved from reference TRBV2 and TRBJ2-5, is EPEVTQTPSHQVTQMGQEVILRCVPISNHLYFYWYRQILGQKVEFLVSFYNNEISEKSEIFDDQFSVERPDGSNFTLKIRSTKLEDSAMYFCAEGLEETQYFGPGTRLLVL.

This sequence joins TRBV29-1 and TRBJ1-1; 8 nucleotides line up with TRBD1. The CDR3 extends over 13 amino acids. V dropped 7 bases and J dropped 3; count of bases not matched to a gene: 7. Germline values: CDR1 SQVTM, CDR2 ANQGSEA. This CDR3 is CSAKTGGDTEAFF. The CDR3 nucleotides are TGCAGCGCAAAAACAGGGGGGGACACTGAAGCTTTCTTT.